What follows are 27 T cell receptor beta chains derived from one specimen sequenced in a study of blood T cell repertoires in COVID-19. Only in-frame clones appear in the TCRdb table, and some are missing; sequencing was by immunoSEQ multiplex PCR. In the table there are around 25,000 clones, approximately 75% of which are singletons. The sample was peripheral blood. These receptors were taken from a man aged 45-65 years with COVID-19, enrolled during active disease.

V gene TRBV18 combines with J gene TRBJ2-2; TRBD2 matches at 10 bases. The CDR3 is 15 amino acids. The germline gives CDR1 KGHSH, CDR2 LQKENI. Trimming cost V 6 bases and J 7 bases; bases outside gene matches: 8. CDR3 region: CASSFGLAVNGELFF. The CDR3 bases are TGTGCCAGCTCGTTCGGACTAGCGGTGAACGGGGAGCTGTTTTTT.

V usage is TRBV10-1 and J usage is TRBJ2-3; 8 positions agree with TRBD1. Germline V gene sequence: CDR1 WNHNN, CDR2 SYGVQD (reference sequence). The CDR3 length is 14 residues. V gave up 5 bases and J gave up 2 bases; unmatched junction bases: 3. The CDR3 sequence is CASSSGQDTDTQYF. As DNA, the CDR3 is TGCGCCAGCAGTTCGGGACAGGACACAGATACGCAGTATTTT.

V gene TRBV7-9 combines with J gene TRBJ2-5; 7 bases agree with TRBD1. From germline, CDR1 is SEHNR and CDR2 FQNEAQ (reference sequence). V gave up 5 bases and J gave up 3 bases; unmatched junction bases: 6. The CDR3 is 14 amino acids. The CDR3 sequence: CASSRGQREETQYF. The DNA of the CDR3 is TGTGCCAGCAGCCGGGGACAGAGAGAAGAGACCCAGTACTTC.

V and J are TRBV28 and TRBJ1-1, with TRBD1 matching over 7 bases. V was pared by 5 bases and J by 4 bases, with 10 bases of the junction left unmatched. The germline gives CDR1 MDHEN, CDR2 SYDVKM. The CDR3 loop spans 15 amino acids. The CDR3 bases are TGTGCCAGCAGTCCTAGGACAGGATGGGGCACTGAAGCTTTCTTT. This translates into CASSPRTGWGTEAFF.

The chain uses TRBV11-3 and TRBJ2-1, with 9 bases that match TRBD2. There are 15 residues in the CDR3. V shed 5 bases and J 7 bases; nucleotides not matched to a gene: 9. Germline assignment: CDR1 SGHNT and CDR2 YENEEA. CDR3 region: CASSPSREGRNEQFF. The CDR3 bases are TGTGCCAGCAGCCCATCGCGGGAGGGCCGTAATGAGCAGTTCTTC.

This sequence joins TRBV4-1 and TRBJ1-2; no definite D call. CDR1 and CDR2 from the germline V gene are MGHRA and YSYEKL. This CDR3 spans 15 amino acids. The ends were cut back, 0 bases at V and 2 bases at J, with 10 bases in the middle. The CDR3 bases are TGCGCCAGCAGCCAAGATACGGGAAGGAACTATGGCTACACCTTC. It codes for CASSQDTGRNYGYTF.

The V and J genes are TRBV7-3 and TRBJ2-1; TRBD2 aligns across 12 bases. V was clipped by 5 bases and J by 5 bases; unmatched bases: 10. The CDR3 extends over 17 amino acids. CDR1 and CDR2 (germline): SGHTA, FQGTGA. In DNA, the CDR3 is TGTGCCAGCAGCCAAGGCCCCCTAGCGGGGGGGCACAATGAGCAGTTCTTC. This sequence encodes CASSQGPLAGGHNEQFF.

This clone was detected only once. The chain carries TRBV19 and TRBJ2-2; TRBD1 is a possible D gene (6 bases). Germline V gives CDR1 LNHDA, CDR2 SQIVND (reference sequence). CDR3 size: 15 residues. V dropped 4 bases and J dropped 1 base, with 10 bases sitting between them. The CDR3 protein is CASSTRQENTGELFF. CDR3 nucleotides: TGTGCCAGTAGTACAAGACAGGAGAACACCGGGGAGCTGTTTTTT.

A few counts support this clone. The chain uses TRBV6-6 and TRBJ2-7, with 11 bases identical to TRBD2. The CDR3 runs 14 residues. Per germline, CDR1 MNHNY and CDR2 SVGAGI (reference sequence). J gave up 6 bases and V 0 bases, and 1 base lay outside the gene matches. The CDR3 DNA reads as TGTGCCAGCAGTTACTCGGGACTAGCGGTCGAGCAGTACTTC. It specifies CASSYSGLAVEQYF.

This clone was observed a handful of times. V gene TRBV5-1 combines with J gene TRBJ2-7, with 8 bases aligning to TRBD1. Trimming at V came to 3 bases and at J to 2 bases, leaving 1 base not matched to a gene. Germline CDR1 reads SGHRS; CDR2 reads YFSETQ. The CDR3 consists of 13 residues. The CDR3 loop reads CASSSDRAYEQYF. The CDR3 nucleotides read TGCGCCAGCAGCTCGGACAGGGCCTACGAGCAGTACTTC.

This chain connects TRBV5-4 to TRBJ2-2, with 7 bases that match TRBD2. The CDR3 totals 15 residues. Germline V CDR1 and CDR2: SGHNT, YYREEE (reference sequence). Germline trimming cut 5 bases from V and 1 base from J; bases unmatched to any gene: 5. Written as DNA, the CDR3 is TGTGCCAGCAGAACAGCGGGGAGGAACACCGGGGAGCTGTTTTTT. Translating it yields CASRTAGRNTGELFF. The full variable domain, in which reference TRBV5-4 and TRBJ2-2 provide the parts outside the CDR3, is ETGVTQSPTHLIKTRGQQVTLRCSSQSGHNTVSWYQQALGQGPQFIFQYYREEENGRGNFPPRFSGLQFPNYSSELNVNALELDDSALYLCASRTAGRNTGELFFGEGSRLTVL.

This clone was seen only a few times. This rearrangement joins TRBV13 to TRBJ2-3; TRBD2 agrees at 9 bases. The CDR3 totals 17 residues. V lost 4 bases to trimming and J lost 3 bases; unmatched junction nucleotides: 11. Germline V lookup: CDR1 PRHDT, CDR2 FYEKMQ (reference sequence). DNA of the CDR3: TGTGCCAGCAGCTATCCCCCCGGACTAGCGCTAACAGATACGCAGTATTTT. Amino acid sequence: CASSYPPGLALTDTQYF.

CDR3 sequence (DNA): TGTGCCAGTATCCCACAGGGCGCCGGCAATCAGCCCCAGCATTTT. Its translation: CASIPQGAGNQPQHF. The chain links TRBV19 to TRBJ1-5, with TRBD1 as a possible D gene (6 bases). The CDR3 contains 15 residues. Trimming shortened V by 7 bases and J by 2 bases, and 15 bases separated the two germline ends. The germline V gene encodes CDR1 LNHDA and CDR2 SQIVND (reference sequence).

The V and J genes are TRBV20-1 and TRBJ1-5; maybe TRBD1 (5 bases). Germline CDR1 reads DFQATT; CDR2 reads SNEGSKA (reference sequence). Trimming pared 3 bases from V and 4 bases from J, leaving 13 bases between. The CDR3 has 14 residues. Here the CDR3 reads CSASLGPRNQPQHF. DNA of the CDR3: TGCAGTGCTAGTCTGGGGCCAAGGAATCAGCCCCAGCATTTT.

The chain is built from TRBV13 and TRBJ1-2; 7 bases align to TRBD1. Per the germline V gene, CDR1 is PRHDT and CDR2 is FYEKMQ (reference sequence). Trimming removed 5 bases from V and 2 bases from J; junction bases left unmatched: 5. The CDR3 consists of 14 residues. CDR3 DNA: TGTGCCAGCAGCCGCCGGACAGGAAACTATGGCTACACCTTC. It is translated as CASSRRTGNYGYTF.

The chain is built from TRBV5-1 and TRBJ2-7; 7 positions match TRBD2. The CDR3 consists of 16 residues. The trim removed 3 bases at V and 3 bases at J, leaving 12 bases unmatched. Germline values: CDR1 SGHRS, CDR2 YFSETQ. The CDR3 here is CASSSGPRGGGYEQYF. In DNA form, the CDR3 reads TGCGCCAGCAGCTCGGGACCTCGCGGCGGGGGCTACGAGCAGTACTTC.

This clone is a singleton in its sample. The V and J genes are TRBV19 and TRBJ2-7; 7 bases are a match to TRBD2. CDR3 size: 15 residues. Germline V gives CDR1 LNHDA, CDR2 SQIVND (reference sequence). V was clipped by 1 base and J by 0 bases; unmatched bases: 3. CDR3 loop: CASSIASGDSYEQYF. The CDR3 bases are TGTGCCAGTAGTATAGCTAGCGGAGACTCCTACGAGCAGTACTTC. The full variable domain, with the rest looked up from reference TRBV19 and TRBJ2-7, is DGGITQSPKYLFRKEGQNVTLSCEQNLNHDAMYWYRQDPGQGLRLIYYSQIVNDFQKGDIAEGYSVSREKKESFPLTVTSAQKNPTAFYLCASSIASGDSYEQYFGPGTRLTVT.

This chain joins TRBV5-6 and TRBJ1-1, with TRBD1 as a possible D gene (5 bases). The CDR3 length is 13 residues. The ends were cut back, 0 bases at V and 7 bases at J, with 10 bases in the middle. CDR1 is SGHDT and CDR2 is YYEEEE in the germline V gene. The DNA of the CDR3 is TGTGCCAGCAGCTTGGTTCGACAGAATGAAGCTTTCTTT. Protein sequence: CASSLVRQNEAFF.

V usage is TRBV20-1 and J usage is TRBJ1-2; maybe TRBD1 (6 bases). The CDR3 covers 11 residues. Looked up from germline, CDR1 is DFQATT and CDR2 is SNEGSKA (reference sequence). Trimming took 3 bases from V and 5 from J, leaving 7 bases between them. CDR3: CSASQGYGYTF. Written as DNA, the CDR3 is TGCAGTGCTAGTCAGGGGTATGGCTACACCTTC.

This clone was detected only a few times. The chain uses TRBV2 and TRBJ2-7; the D is unclear. The CDR3 covers 14 residues. Germline V gene lookup returns CDR1 SNHLY and CDR2 FYNNEI. Between the trimmed V and J ends, which lost 1 base and 4 bases, there was a span of 11 bases. The CDR3 loop is CASSEGAGNYEQYF. The CDR3 region has the DNA TGTGCCAGCAGTGAAGGGGCAGGAAATTACGAGCAGTACTTC.

The J gene is TRBJ2-5, the V gene TRBV11-3; 10 bases map to TRBD1. The CDR3 is 16 amino acids. V shed 1 base, J shed 2 bases, and the junction held 4 bases outside the gene matches. Germline CDR1 and CDR2: SGHNT and YENEEA. The CDR3 bases are TGTGCCAGCAGCTTAGGGACAGGGGGTCTTCAAGAGACCCAGTACTTC. Protein sequence: CASSLGTGGLQETQYF.

The gene calls are TRBV7-8 and TRBJ1-2; 11 bases fit TRBD1. The CDR3 is 15 amino acids. The germline V gene encodes CDR1 SGHVS and CDR2 FQNEAQ. V shed 5 bases, J shed 5 bases, and the junction held 7 bases outside the gene matches. CDR3 amino acids: CASSPGQGAVYGYTF. CDR3 nucleotide sequence: TGTGCCAGCAGCCCCGGACAGGGGGCAGTGTATGGCTACACCTTC.

This chain joins TRBV7-3 and TRBJ2-2, with a possible D match to TRBD1 (5 bases). The length of the CDR3 is 16 residues. Trimming pared 1 base from V and 2 bases from J, leaving 11 bases between. Germline V lookup: CDR1 SGHTA, CDR2 FQGTGA. The CDR3 protein is CASSLMAGLNTGELFF. The CDR3 DNA sequence: TGTGCCAGCAGCTTAATGGCAGGGCTAAACACCGGGGAGCTGTTTTTT.

This clone appeared a single time. This chain uses TRBV18 with TRBJ1-1, with D maybe TRBD1 (5 bases). Germline V gene data show CDR1 as KGHSH and CDR2 as LQKENI. The CDR3 contains 15 residues. The V and J ends lost 3 bases and 6 bases respectively, with 17 bases between them. In nucleotides, the CDR3 is TGTGCCAGCTCACCCTACTCAACACGGGGGGCTGAAGCTTTCTTT. Translating it yields CASSPYSTRGAEAFF.

CDR3 DNA: TGTGCCATCAACAAAGGGACTTCACCATCCCCGGGTGGCTACACCTTC. Translated: CAINKGTSPSPGGYTF. The chain is built from TRBV10-3 and TRBJ1-2, with D possibly matching TRBD1 (5 bases). From germline, CDR1 is ENHRY and CDR2 SYGVKD. Trimming took off 7 bases at V and 7 bases at J, with 25 bases between the two ends. This CDR3 comprises 16 residues.

In this sample, this clone is medium-sized. CDR3 amino acids: CATSDFPTGNTDTQYF. The CDR3, as DNA: TGTGCCACCAGTGATTTTCCGACAGGGAACACAGATACGCAGTATTTT. The chain is built from TRBV24-1 and TRBJ2-3; TRBD1 matches at 7 bases. The CDR3 spans 16 residues. Germline values: CDR1 KGHDR, CDR2 SFDVKD. V lost 1 base and J lost 2; bases outside the gene matches: 5.

J is TRBJ2-1 and V is TRBV11-2; TRBD2 might be the D (5 bases). This CDR3 has 15 amino acids. Germline V gene sequence: CDR1 SGHAT, CDR2 FQNNGV. Trimming shortened V by 6 bases and J by 7 bases, and 19 bases separated the two germline ends. The CDR3 bases are TGTGCCAGCAGTTCTCTCTCGGGAAAAGGGAATGAGCAGTTCTTC. The encoded protein is CASSSLSGKGNEQFF.